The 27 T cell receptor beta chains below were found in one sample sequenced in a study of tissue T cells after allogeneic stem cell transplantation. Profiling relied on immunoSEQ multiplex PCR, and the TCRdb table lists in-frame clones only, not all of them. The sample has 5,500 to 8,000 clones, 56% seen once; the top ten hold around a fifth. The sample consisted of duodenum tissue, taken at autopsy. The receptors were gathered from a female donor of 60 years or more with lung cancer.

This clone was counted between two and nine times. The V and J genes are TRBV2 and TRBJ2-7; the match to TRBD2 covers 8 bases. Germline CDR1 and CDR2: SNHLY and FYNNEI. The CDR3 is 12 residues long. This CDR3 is CASSYTSGPLAV. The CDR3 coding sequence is TGTGCCAGCAGCTATACTAGCGGCCCGCTAGCGGTC.

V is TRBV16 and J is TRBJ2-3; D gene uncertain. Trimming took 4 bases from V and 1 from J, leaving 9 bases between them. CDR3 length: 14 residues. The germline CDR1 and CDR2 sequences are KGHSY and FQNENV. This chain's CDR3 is CASSPSWGTDTQYF. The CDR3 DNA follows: TGTGCCAGCAGCCCCAGTTGGGGCACAGATACGCAGTATTTT. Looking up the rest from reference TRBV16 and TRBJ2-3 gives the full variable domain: GEEVAQTPKHLVRGEGQKAKLYCAPIKGHSYVFWYQQVLKNEFKFLISFQNENVFDETGMPKERFSAKCLPNSPCSLEIQATKLEDSAVYFCASSPSWGTDTQYFGPGTRLTVL.

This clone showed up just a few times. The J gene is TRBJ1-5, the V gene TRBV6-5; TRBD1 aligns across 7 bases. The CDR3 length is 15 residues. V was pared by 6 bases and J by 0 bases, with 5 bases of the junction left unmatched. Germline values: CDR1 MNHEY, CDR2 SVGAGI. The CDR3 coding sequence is TGTGCCAGCAGCCTAGGGACAGTTAGCAATCAGCCCCAGCATTTT. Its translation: CASSLGTVSNQPQHF.

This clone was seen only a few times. The CDR3 sequence is CASSYSVQPQHF. DNA for the CDR3: TGTGCCAGCAGCTACTCGGTCCAGCCCCAGCATTTT. The gene calls are TRBV7-9 and TRBJ1-5; no firm D call. V shed 4 bases and J shed 7 bases, with 8 bases lying between them. The germline CDR1 and CDR2 sequences are SEHNR and FQNEAQ (reference sequence). The CDR3 length is 12 residues.

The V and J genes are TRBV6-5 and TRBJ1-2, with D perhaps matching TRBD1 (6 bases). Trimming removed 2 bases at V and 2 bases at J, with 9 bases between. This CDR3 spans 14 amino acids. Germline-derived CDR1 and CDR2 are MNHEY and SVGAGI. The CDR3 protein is CASSYRTGNYGYTF. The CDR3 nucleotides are TGTGCCAGCAGTTACCGAACAGGGAACTATGGCTACACCTTC.

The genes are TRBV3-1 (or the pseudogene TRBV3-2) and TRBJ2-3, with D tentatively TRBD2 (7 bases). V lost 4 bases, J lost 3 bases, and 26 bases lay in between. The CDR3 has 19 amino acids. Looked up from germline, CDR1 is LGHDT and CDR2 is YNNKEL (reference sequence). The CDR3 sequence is CASSRSRGARLSVTDTQYF. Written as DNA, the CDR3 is TGTGCCAGCAGCCGCTCCCGGGGGGCGCGTTTGTCGGTAACAGATACGCAGTATTTT.

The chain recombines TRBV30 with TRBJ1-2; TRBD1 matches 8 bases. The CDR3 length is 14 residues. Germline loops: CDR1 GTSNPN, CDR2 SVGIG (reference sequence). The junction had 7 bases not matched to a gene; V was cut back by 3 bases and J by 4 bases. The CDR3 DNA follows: TGTGCCTGGAGCCCGACAGGGGTAGGCTATGGCTACACCTTC. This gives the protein CAWSPTGVGYGYTF. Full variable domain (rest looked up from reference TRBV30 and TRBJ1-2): SQTIHQWPATLVQPVGSPLSLECTVEGTSNPNLYWYRQAAGRGLQLLFYSVGIGQISSEVPQNLSASRPQDRQFILSSKKLLLSDSGFYLCAWSPTGVGYGYTFGSGTRLTVV.

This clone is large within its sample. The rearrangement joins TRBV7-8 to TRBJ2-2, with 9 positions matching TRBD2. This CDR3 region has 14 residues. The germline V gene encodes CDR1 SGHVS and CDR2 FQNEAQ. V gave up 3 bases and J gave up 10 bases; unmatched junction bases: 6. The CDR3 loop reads CASSLGLAGLELFF. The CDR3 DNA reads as TGTGCCAGCAGCTTGGGCCTAGCGGGATTGGAGCTGTTTTTT.

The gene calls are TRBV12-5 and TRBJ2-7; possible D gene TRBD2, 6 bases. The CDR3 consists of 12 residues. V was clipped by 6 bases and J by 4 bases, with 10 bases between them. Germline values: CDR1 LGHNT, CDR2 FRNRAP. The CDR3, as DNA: TGTGCTAGTGGCCTTGGGGGGTACGAGCAGTACTTC. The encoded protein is CASGLGGYEQYF.

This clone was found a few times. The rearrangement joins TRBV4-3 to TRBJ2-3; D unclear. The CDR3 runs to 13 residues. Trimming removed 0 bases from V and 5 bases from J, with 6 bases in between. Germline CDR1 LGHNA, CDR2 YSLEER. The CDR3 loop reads CASSQDRRDTQYF. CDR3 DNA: TGCGCCAGCAGCCAAGACAGAAGAGATACGCAGTATTTT.

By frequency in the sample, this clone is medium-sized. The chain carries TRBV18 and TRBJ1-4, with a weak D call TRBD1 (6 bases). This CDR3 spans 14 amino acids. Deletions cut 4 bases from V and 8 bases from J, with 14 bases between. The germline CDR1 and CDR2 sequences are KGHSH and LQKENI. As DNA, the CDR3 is TGTGCCAGCTCACAAGGGACAAGGAGGGAAAAACTGTTTTTT. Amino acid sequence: CASSQGTRREKLFF.

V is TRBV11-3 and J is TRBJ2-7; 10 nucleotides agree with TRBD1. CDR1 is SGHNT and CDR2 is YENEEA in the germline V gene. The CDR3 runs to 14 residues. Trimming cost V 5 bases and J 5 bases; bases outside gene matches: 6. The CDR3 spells CASSPGTGDHEQYF. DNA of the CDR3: TGTGCCAGCAGCCCTGGGACAGGGGACCACGAGCAGTACTTC.

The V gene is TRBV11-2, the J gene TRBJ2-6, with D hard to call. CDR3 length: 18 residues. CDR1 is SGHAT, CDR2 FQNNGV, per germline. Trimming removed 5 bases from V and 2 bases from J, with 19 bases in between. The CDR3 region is CASSPPRGLGAGANVLTF. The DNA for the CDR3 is TGTGCCAGCAGCCCCCCGCGAGGCCTCGGCGCTGGGGCCAACGTCCTGACTTTC.

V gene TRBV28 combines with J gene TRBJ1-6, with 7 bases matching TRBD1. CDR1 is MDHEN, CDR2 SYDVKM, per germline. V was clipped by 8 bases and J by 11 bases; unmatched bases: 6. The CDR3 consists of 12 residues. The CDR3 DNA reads TGTGCCAGCTTAGGGGGCTTGACACCCCTCCACTTT. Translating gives CASLGGLTPLHF. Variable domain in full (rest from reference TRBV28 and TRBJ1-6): DVKVTQSSRYLVKRTGEKVFLECVQDMDHENMFWYRQDPGLGLRLIYFSYDVKMKEKGDIPEGYSVSREKKERFSLILESASTNQTSMYLCASLGGLTPLHFGNGTRLTVT.

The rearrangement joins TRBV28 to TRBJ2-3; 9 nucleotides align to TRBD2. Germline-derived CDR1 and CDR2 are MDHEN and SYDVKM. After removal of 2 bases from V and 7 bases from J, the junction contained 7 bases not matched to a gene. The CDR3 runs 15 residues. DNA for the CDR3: TGTGCCAGCAGTTTAAGAGGGAGCGGGGGGAATACGCAGTATTTT. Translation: CASSLRGSGGNTQYF.

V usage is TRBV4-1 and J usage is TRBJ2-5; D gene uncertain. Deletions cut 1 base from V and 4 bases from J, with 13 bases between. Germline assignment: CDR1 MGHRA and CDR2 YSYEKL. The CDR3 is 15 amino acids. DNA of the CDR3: TGCGCCAGCAGCCAAGCAGGAAGGGTGGGAGAGACCCAGTACTTC. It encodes CASSQAGRVGETQYF.

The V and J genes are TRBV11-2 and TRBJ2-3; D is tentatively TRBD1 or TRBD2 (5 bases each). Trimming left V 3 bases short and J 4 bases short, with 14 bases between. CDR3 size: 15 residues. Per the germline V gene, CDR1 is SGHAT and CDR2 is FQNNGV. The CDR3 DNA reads TGTGCCAGCAGCTTCCGGGACCCCCCTGCAGATACGCAGTATTTT. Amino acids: CASSFRDPPADTQYF.

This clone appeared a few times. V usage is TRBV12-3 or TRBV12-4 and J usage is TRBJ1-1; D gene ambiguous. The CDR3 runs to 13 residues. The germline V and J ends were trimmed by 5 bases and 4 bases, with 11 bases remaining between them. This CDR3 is CASSRMMSTEAFF. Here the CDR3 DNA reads TGTGCCAGCAGTCGAATGATGAGCACTGAAGCTTTCTTT.

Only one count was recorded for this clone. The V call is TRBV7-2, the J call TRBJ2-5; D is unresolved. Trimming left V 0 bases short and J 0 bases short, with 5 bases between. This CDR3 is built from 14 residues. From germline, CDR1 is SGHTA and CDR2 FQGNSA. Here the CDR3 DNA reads TGTGCCAGCAGCTTAGCGGGGTACCAAGAGACCCAGTACTTC. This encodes CASSLAGYQETQYF.

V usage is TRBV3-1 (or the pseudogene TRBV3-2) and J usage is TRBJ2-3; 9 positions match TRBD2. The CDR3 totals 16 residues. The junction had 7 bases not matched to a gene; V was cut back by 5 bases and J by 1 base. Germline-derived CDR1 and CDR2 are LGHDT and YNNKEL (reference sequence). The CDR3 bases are TGTGCCAGCAGCGACGGGACTAGCTATCGCACAGATACGCAGTATTTT. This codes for CASSDGTSYRTDTQYF.

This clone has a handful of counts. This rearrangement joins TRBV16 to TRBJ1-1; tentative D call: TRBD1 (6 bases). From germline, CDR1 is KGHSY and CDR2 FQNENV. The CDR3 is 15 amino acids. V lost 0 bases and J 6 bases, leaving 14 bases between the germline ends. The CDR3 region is CASSQSWGLGAEAFF. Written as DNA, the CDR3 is TGTGCCAGCAGCCAATCGTGGGGGCTAGGGGCTGAAGCTTTCTTT.

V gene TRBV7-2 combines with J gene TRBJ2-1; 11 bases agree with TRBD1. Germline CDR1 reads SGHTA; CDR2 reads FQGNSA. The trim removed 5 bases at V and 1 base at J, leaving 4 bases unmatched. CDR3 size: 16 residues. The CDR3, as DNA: TGTGCCAGCAGCGTCCGGGACAGGGGGTCCTACAATGAGCAGTTCTTC. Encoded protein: CASSVRDRGSYNEQFF.

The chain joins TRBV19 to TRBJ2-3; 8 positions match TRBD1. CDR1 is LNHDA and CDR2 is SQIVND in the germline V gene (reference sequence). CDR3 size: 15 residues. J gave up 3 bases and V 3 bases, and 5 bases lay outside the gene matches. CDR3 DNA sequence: TGTGCCAGTAGTATCGGGAACAGGGGGACAGATACGCAGTATTTT. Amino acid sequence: CASSIGNRGTDTQYF.

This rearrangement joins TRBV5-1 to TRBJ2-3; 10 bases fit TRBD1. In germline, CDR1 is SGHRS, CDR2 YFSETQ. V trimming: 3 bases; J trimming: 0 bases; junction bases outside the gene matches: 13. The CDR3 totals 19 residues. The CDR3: CASSSRDRGGITSTDTQYF. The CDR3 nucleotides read TGCGCCAGCAGCTCCCGGGACAGGGGTGGAATTACTAGCACAGATACGCAGTATTTT.

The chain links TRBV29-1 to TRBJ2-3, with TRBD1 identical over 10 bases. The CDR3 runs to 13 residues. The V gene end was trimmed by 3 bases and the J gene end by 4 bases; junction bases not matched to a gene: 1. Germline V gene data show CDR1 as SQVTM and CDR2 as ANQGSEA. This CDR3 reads CSVDDRGPDTQYF. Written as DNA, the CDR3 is TGCAGCGTTGACGACAGGGGGCCAGATACGCAGTATTTT.

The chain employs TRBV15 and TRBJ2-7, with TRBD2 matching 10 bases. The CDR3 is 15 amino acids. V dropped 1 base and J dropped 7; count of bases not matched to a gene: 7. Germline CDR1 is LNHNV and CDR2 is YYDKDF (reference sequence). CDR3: CATSRVPGLAWEQYF. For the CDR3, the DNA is TGTGCCACCAGCAGAGTCCCGGGACTAGCGTGGGAGCAGTACTTC.

The CDR3 protein is CASSRGQGTDTQYF. As DNA, the CDR3 is TGCGCCAGCAGCCGGGGACAAGGCACAGATACGCAGTATTTT. V is TRBV5-1 and J is TRBJ2-3, with TRBD1 as a possible D gene (6 bases). The CDR3 sequence is 14 residues long. Germline V gene sequence: CDR1 SGHRS, CDR2 YFSETQ. V was pared by 4 bases and J by 1 base, with 10 bases between.